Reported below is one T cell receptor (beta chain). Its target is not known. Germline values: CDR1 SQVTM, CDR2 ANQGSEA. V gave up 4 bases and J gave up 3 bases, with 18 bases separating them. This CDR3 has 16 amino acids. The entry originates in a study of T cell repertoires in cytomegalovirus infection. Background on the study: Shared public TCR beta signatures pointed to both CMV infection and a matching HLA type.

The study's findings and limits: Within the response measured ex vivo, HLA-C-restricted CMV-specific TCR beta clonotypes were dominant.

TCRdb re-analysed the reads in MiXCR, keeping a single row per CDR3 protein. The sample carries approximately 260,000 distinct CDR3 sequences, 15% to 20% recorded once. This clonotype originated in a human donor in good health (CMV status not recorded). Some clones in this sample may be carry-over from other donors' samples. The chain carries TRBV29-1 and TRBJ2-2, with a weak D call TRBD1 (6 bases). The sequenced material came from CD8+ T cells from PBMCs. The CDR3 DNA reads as TGCAGCGTTGGGGACACGCCTTTCGGGGACACCGGGGAGCTGTTTTTT. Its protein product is CSVGDTPFGDTGELFF.